Listed here is a single T cell receptor beta chain. This record comes from a study of yellow fever vaccine responses in identical twins. Germline assignment: CDR1 SGDLS and CDR2 YYNGEE. Trimming removed 1 base from V and 6 bases from J, with 14 bases in between. The length of the CDR3 is 15 residues. A single record per CDR3 protein comes from TCRdb applying MiXCR to the RT-PCR reads. The profile shows 4,000 to 6,000 distinct CDR3 sequences, roughly 89% of them singletons. The source was T cells from blood (PBMCs), unsorted or a sorted subset (not recorded which), collected before or after yellow fever vaccination (not recorded which). This rearrangement joins TRBV9 to TRBJ2-1; D could derive from TRBD1 or TRBD2 (6 bases each). The sequence came from a woman aged 18-29 years who received the yellow fever vaccine. The CDR3 spells CASSVYREDTNEQFF. CDR3 nucleotide sequence: TGTGCCAGCAGCGTATACAGGGAGGATACCAATGAGCAGTTCTTC.